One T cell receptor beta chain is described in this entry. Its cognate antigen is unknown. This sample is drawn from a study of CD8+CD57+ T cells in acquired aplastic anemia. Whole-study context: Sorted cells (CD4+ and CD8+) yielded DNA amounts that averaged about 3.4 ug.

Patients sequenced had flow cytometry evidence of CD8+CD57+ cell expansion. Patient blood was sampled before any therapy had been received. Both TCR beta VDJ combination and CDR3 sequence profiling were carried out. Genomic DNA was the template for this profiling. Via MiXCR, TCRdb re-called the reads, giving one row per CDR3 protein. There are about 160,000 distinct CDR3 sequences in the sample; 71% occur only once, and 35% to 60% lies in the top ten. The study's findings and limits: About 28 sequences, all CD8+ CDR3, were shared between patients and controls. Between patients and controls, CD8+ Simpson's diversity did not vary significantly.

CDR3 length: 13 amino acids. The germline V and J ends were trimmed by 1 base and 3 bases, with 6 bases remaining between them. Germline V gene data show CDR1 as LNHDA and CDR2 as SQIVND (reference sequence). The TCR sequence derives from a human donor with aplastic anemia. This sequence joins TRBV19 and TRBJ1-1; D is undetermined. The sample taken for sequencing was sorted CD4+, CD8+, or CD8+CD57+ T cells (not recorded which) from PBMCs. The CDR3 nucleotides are TGTGCCAGTAGTATAGTCGCCCACACTGAAGCTTTCTTT. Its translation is CASSIVAHTEAFF.